This T cell receptor (beta chain) is drawn from a study of Ad26.COV2.S vaccination and SARS-CoV-2 variants. Study-wide background: The study gave Ad26.COV2.S intramuscularly, once or twice 56 days apart. Points from the study as a whole: Vaccine and placebo recipients had similar non-spike TCR breadth.

TCRdb's table, derived via immunoSEQ multiplex PCR, lists solely in-frame clones and lacks some. Found here are 360,000 or so clones, around nine tenths of them singletons; the top ten hold approximately 3.6%. Noted treatment: over 15 received Ad26.COV2.S at low or high dose, single or two shots; roughly five received placebo; per-sample allocation not given. Following the first vaccine or placebo injection, samples were taken on day 63. CDR3 length: 11 residues. In germline, CDR1 is SEHNR, CDR2 FQNEAQ (reference sequence). The germline V and J ends were trimmed by 1 base and 5 bases, with 0 bases remaining between them. Comment on this clone: What it recognizes is unknown.

Sequences were derived from peripheral blood, sampled in a trial of Ad26.COV2.S vaccine versus placebo. The chain is built from TRBV7-9 and TRBJ1-3; D is ambiguous. This sequence was found in a person aged 18-65 years who received the Ad26.COV2.S COVID-19 vaccine or a placebo. CDR3 loop: CASSLGNTIYF. DNA for the CDR3: TGTGCCAGCAGCTTAGGAAACACCATATATTTT. The variable domain in full, completed from reference TRBV7-9 and TRBJ1-3, reads DTGVSQNPRHKITKRGQNVTFRCDPISEHNRLYWYRQTLGQGPEFLTYFQNEAQLEKSRLLSDRFSAERPKGSFSTLEIQRTEQGDSAMYLCASSLGNTIYFGEGSWLTVV.